The 31 T cell receptor beta chains given below trace back to one sample, sequenced in a study of identical twins. In TCRdb, the 5' RACE reads were re-called with MiXCR into one record per CDR3 protein. In the table there are a few hundred thousand distinct CDR3 sequences, roughly 13% of which are singletons. These same data were also listed under a study on yellow fever vaccine responses in identical twins.

The source material was CD4+ T cells sorted from blood. The source is a woman aged 18 to 35 in good health.

This chain uses TRBV24-1 with TRBJ2-1, with D possibly being TRBD2 (7 bases). The CDR3 length is 16 residues. Germline CDR1 is KGHDR and CDR2 is SFDVKD. Trimming shortened V by 1 base and J by 3 bases, and 12 bases separated the two germline ends. The CDR3 DNA sequence: TGTGCCACCAGTGATTTTGGGGGGGCGTTCTACAATGAGCAGTTCTTC. Its translation: CATSDFGGAFYNEQFF.

This clonotype has only a few counts. This sequence joins TRBV4-2 and TRBJ1-3; D remains ambiguous. Germline CDR1 reads LGHNA; CDR2 reads YNFKEQ. CDR3 length: 15 amino acids. V lost 0 bases, J lost 1 base, and 7 bases lay in between. This CDR3 is CASSQDFNSGNTIYF. The CDR3 DNA sequence: TGTGCCAGCAGCCAAGACTTCAATTCTGGAAACACCATATATTTT.

There are many counts of this clonotype. The chain employs TRBV6-1 and TRBJ2-3, with D tentatively TRBD1 (5 bases). V was pared by 7 bases and J by 8 bases, with 22 bases between. Germline CDR1 MNHNS, CDR2 SASEGT. The CDR3 totals 15 residues. CDR3 DNA: TGTGCCAGCACCGAGCCTCCCGCCAGGGTCGGTACGCAGTATTTT. It codes for CASTEPPARVGTQYF.

The chain couples TRBV7-2 to TRBJ2-3, with D uncertain. Trimming removed 5 bases at V and 1 base at J, with 13 bases between. Germline CDR1 is SGHTA and CDR2 is FQGNSA. This CDR3 spans 15 amino acids. The CDR3 DNA sequence: TGTGCCAGCAGCCCCCTGCGCTGGGGCACAGATACGCAGTATTTT. Encoded protein: CASSPLRWGTDTQYF.

This clonotype came up many times. The chain joins TRBV4-2 to TRBJ2-7, with 8 bases lining up with TRBD2. J was trimmed by 5 bases and V by 0 bases; bases with no gene match: 12. The CDR3 covers 17 residues. The germline V gene has CDR1 LGHNA and CDR2 YNFKEQ. The CDR3 DNA reads TGTGCCAGCAGCCAAGAAACGGAGACTAGCGTTTACCACGAGCAGTACTTC. It translates to CASSQETETSVYHEQYF.

This clonotype was seen a few times. A read error may account for a junction end that differs from germline. The rearrangement links TRBV7-6 to TRBJ2-7; the D gene is possibly TRBD2 (6 bases). The germline CDR1 and CDR2 sequences are SGHVS and FNYEAQ. The CDR3 loop spans 14 amino acids. The CDR3 protein is CASSLWDLSSEQYF. CDR3 sequence (DNA): TGTGCCAGCAGCTTATGGGACTTGTCCTCCGAGCAGTACTTC.

A few counts support this clonotype. V gene TRBV25-1 combines with J gene TRBJ2-5, with 11 bases lining up with TRBD2. The CDR3 sequence is 16 residues long. Trimming at V came to 9 bases and at J to 2 bases, leaving 11 bases not matched to a gene. Germline values: CDR1 MGHDK, CDR2 SYGVNS. CDR3 loop: CASRDRLAGYQETQYF. As DNA, the CDR3 is TGTGCCAGTAGAGACCGACTAGCGGGGTATCAAGAGACCCAGTACTTC.

This clonotype turned up a few times. The V and J genes are TRBV19 and TRBJ2-3; 7 bases match TRBD2. Losses at the gene ends were 6 bases for V and 7 bases for J; bases not matched to a gene: 10. CDR1 and CDR2 from the germline V gene are LNHDA and SQIVND (reference sequence). This CDR3 comprises 14 residues. The chain's CDR3 is CASRRGTTPNTQYF. CDR3 DNA sequence: TGTGCCAGTAGACGAGGGACTACTCCAAATACGCAGTATTTT.

This clonotype has more than one count but fewer than ten. CDR3 in amino acids: CSVEEGGTKSDTQYF. As DNA, the CDR3 is TGCAGCGTTGAAGAAGGGGGAACTAAGTCAGATACGCAGTATTTT. V and J are TRBV29-1 and TRBJ2-3, with a possible D match to TRBD1 (6 bases). Trimming took off 0 bases at V and 4 bases at J, with 14 bases between the two ends. CDR3 size: 15 residues. Looked up from germline, CDR1 is SQVTM and CDR2 is ANQGSEA.

This clonotype was seen more than once but under ten times. This rearrangement joins TRBV20-1 to TRBJ2-1, with 11 bases fitting TRBD2. This CDR3 has 14 residues. Trimming took 6 bases from V and 5 from J; bases not matched to a gene: 6. Germline-derived CDR1 and CDR2 are DFQATT and SNEGSKA (reference sequence). The DNA of the CDR3 is TGCAGTGCCCGGACTAGCGGGTTTAACAATGAGCAGTTCTTC. Protein: CSARTSGFNNEQFF.

The sample holds a few counts of this clonotype. The gene calls are TRBV5-8 and TRBJ2-5, with D possibly being TRBD1 or TRBD2 (5 bases each). This CDR3 region has 16 residues. Germline CDR1 reads SGHTS; CDR2 reads YDEGEE. Trimming pared 4 bases from V and 5 bases from J, leaving 21 bases between. The CDR3 is CASSPLPGPPWETQYF. Written as DNA, the CDR3 is TGTGCCAGCAGCCCTCTCCCGGGACCTCCCTGGGAGACCCAGTACTTC.

V and J are TRBV15 and TRBJ2-7, with TRBD1 matching 7 bases. The CDR3 runs 15 residues. After removal of 0 bases from V and 2 bases from J, the junction contained 4 bases not matched to a gene. Looked up from germline, CDR1 is LNHNV and CDR2 is YYDKDF (reference sequence). Here the CDR3 reads CATSRDQTGTYEQYF. The CDR3 DNA sequence: TGTGCCACCAGCAGAGATCAGACAGGGACCTACGAGCAGTACTTC.

The rearrangement joins TRBV20-1 to TRBJ2-7; TRBD2 matches 9 bases. J lost 4 bases, V lost 3 bases, and 10 bases had no gene match. Germline V gene lookup returns CDR1 DFQATT and CDR2 SNEGSKA (reference sequence). The CDR3 covers 15 residues. CDR3 sequence: CSARGSAGGPYEQYF. The CDR3, as DNA: TGCAGTGCTAGGGGATCGGCGGGGGGGCCATACGAGCAGTACTTC.

The chain recombines TRBV6-2 or TRBV6-3 with TRBJ2-1, with 8 bases lining up with TRBD2. The CDR3 has 15 residues. V was clipped by 5 bases and J by 6 bases; unmatched bases: 9. Per germline, CDR1 MNHEY and CDR2 SVGEGT. The CDR3 DNA follows: TGTGCCAGCAGTCCGAGCGGGAGATTACCCAATGAGCAGTTCTTC. It translates to CASSPSGRLPNEQFF.

V usage is TRBV6-1 and J usage is TRBJ2-1; D remains unclear. The CDR3 covers 13 residues. Germline CDR1 and CDR2: MNHNS and SASEGT. V was trimmed by 5 bases and J by 5 bases, leaving 10 bases between them. This CDR3 is CASSRRVDNEQFF. CDR3 in DNA: TGTGCCAGCAGTAGACGAGTGGACAATGAGCAGTTCTTC.

This clonotype was seen a handful of times. The chain employs TRBV6-1 and TRBJ2-2; D gene uncertain. Germline V lookup: CDR1 MNHNS, CDR2 SASEGT. The CDR3 is 14 residues long. Trimming removed 4 bases from V and 7 bases from J, with 13 bases in between. The CDR3 bases are TGTGCCAGCAGTGCTCTCACCTTGGGCGGGGAGCTGTTTTTT. This gives the protein CASSALTLGGELFF.

This clonotype showed up just a few times. The chain couples TRBV7-2 to TRBJ2-7; D is uncertain. This CDR3 comprises 13 residues. V was trimmed by 2 bases and J by 3 bases, leaving 8 bases between them. Looked up from germline, CDR1 is SGHTA and CDR2 is FQGNSA. Here the CDR3 reads CASSLTVLYEQYF. The CDR3 bases are TGTGCCAGCAGCTTAACCGTCCTCTACGAGCAGTACTTC. Full variable domain (missing parts from reference TRBV7-2 and TRBJ2-7): GAGVSQSPSNKVTEKGKDVELRCDPISGHTALYWYRQSLGQGLEFLIYFQGNSAPDKSGLPSDRFSAERTGGSVSTLTIQRTQQEDSAVYLCASSLTVLYEQYFGPGTRLTVT.

The chain has TRBV5-1 and TRBJ2-7; D is uncertain. The CDR3 runs 13 residues. V lost 4 bases, J lost 3 bases, and 11 bases lay in between. Per germline, CDR1 SGHRS and CDR2 YFSETQ. The CDR3 loop is CASSTGRNYEQYF. DNA for the CDR3: TGCGCCAGCAGCACTGGACGGAACTACGAGCAGTACTTC.

This clonotype was detected many times. The V and J genes are TRBV29-1 and TRBJ1-4, with D hard to call. V dropped 7 bases and J dropped 3 bases, with 12 bases sitting between them. CDR3 length: 13 residues. Looked up from germline, CDR1 is SQVTM and CDR2 is ANQGSEA. The CDR3 nucleotides read TGCAGCGCCGCATTTGGGGCTAATGAAAAACTGTTTTTT. Protein sequence: CSAAFGANEKLFF.

The chain has TRBV28 and TRBJ1-3; maybe TRBD1 (6 bases). CDR1 is MDHEN and CDR2 is SYDVKM in the germline V gene. Between the trimmed V and J ends, which lost 6 bases and 4 bases, there was a span of 16 bases. The CDR3 extends over 15 amino acids. Here the CDR3 reads CASSGTGTTGNTIYF. The CDR3 DNA reads TGTGCCAGCAGCGGGACCGGGACAACAGGAAACACCATATATTTT.

V is TRBV27 and J is TRBJ2-1; D remains ambiguous. CDR3 length: 11 residues. V dropped 6 bases and J dropped 10 bases, with 10 bases sitting between them. Germline CDR1 MNHEY, CDR2 SMNVEV (reference sequence). CDR3 amino acids: CASSQNWEQFF. CDR3 nucleotides: TGTGCCAGCAGCCAAAACTGGGAGCAGTTCTTC.

This clonotype was picked up a small number of times. The chain is built from TRBV2 and TRBJ2-5; possible D gene TRBD1, 5 bases. This CDR3 is 13 amino acids long. V dropped 3 bases and J dropped 3 bases, with 8 bases sitting between them. Germline-derived CDR1 and CDR2 are SNHLY and FYNNEI. As DNA, the CDR3 is TGTGCCAGCAGTGATAACAGGAAAGAGACCCAGTACTTC. Amino acids: CASSDNRKETQYF.

This clonotype was found many times. The genes are TRBV5-1 and TRBJ2-3, with 11 bases matching TRBD2. V dropped 6 bases and J dropped 6; count of bases not matched to a gene: 6. CDR3 length equals 14 residues. Germline CDR1 and CDR2: SGHRS and YFSETQ. CDR3 loop: CASTLAGGLDTQYF. CDR3 DNA: TGCGCCAGCACCCTAGCGGGAGGATTGGATACGCAGTATTTT.

The table lists this clonotype with many counts. This chain links TRBV5-1 with TRBJ2-5; D not certain. Germline V gives CDR1 SGHRS, CDR2 YFSETQ. CDR3 length: 14 amino acids. Trimming left V 2 bases short and J 3 bases short, with 11 bases between. For the CDR3, the DNA is TGCGCCAGCAGCTTCGGTTTCCAGGAAGAGACCCAGTACTTC. This codes for CASSFGFQEETQYF.

J is TRBJ2-1 and V is TRBV11-2; no reliable D call. CDR3 length: 16 residues. V lost 2 bases and J lost 5, with 16 bases in between. CDR1 is SGHAT, CDR2 FQNNGV, per germline. CDR3 residues: CASSLFSPRSDNEQFF. CDR3 DNA sequence: TGTGCCAGCAGCTTATTCTCGCCAAGATCGGACAATGAGCAGTTCTTC.

This clonotype occurred a few times. This rearrangement joins TRBV5-1 to TRBJ2-1, with 7 bases aligning to TRBD1. J was trimmed by 4 bases and V by 2 bases; bases with no gene match: 3. Germline CDR1 is SGHRS and CDR2 is YFSETQ. CDR3 length: 14 residues. In DNA, the CDR3 is TGCGCCAGCAGCTTCCCGGGACAGTACAATGAGCAGTTCTTC. Translating gives CASSFPGQYNEQFF.

CDR3 nucleotide sequence: TGTGCCAGCAGCCAAGGATGGACAGGGGTGTACGAGCAGTACTTC. Protein sequence: CASSQGWTGVYEQYF. V and J are TRBV3-1 and TRBJ2-7; TRBD1 matches 9 bases. V trimming: 1 base; J trimming: 4 bases; junction bases outside the gene matches: 5. Germline CDR1 and CDR2: LGHDT and YNNKEL (reference sequence). CDR3 length: 15 amino acids.

The V gene is TRBV12-3 or TRBV12-4, the J gene TRBJ2-3; the D gene could be TRBD1 or TRBD2 (6 bases each). Trimming shortened V by 6 bases and J by 6 bases, and 16 bases separated the two germline ends. CDR3 size: 14 residues. DNA of the CDR3: TGTGCCAGCAGCCGGGACGGAGGGGGGGATACGCAGTATTTT. It encodes CASSRDGGGDTQYF.

The genes are TRBV11-2 and TRBJ2-1; 9 bases agree with TRBD1. CDR1 is SGHAT, CDR2 FQNNGV, per germline. J gave up 1 base and V 4 bases, and 8 bases lay outside the gene matches. The CDR3 consists of 17 residues. The CDR3 bases are TGTGCCAGCAGCTCCGAAGACAGGGGGTGGTCCTACAATGAGCAGTTCTTC. Translation: CASSSEDRGWSYNEQFF.

This chain joins TRBV7-9 and TRBJ2-7; 8 bases line up with TRBD2. CDR3 length equals 15 residues. Germline V gives CDR1 SEHNR, CDR2 FQNEAQ (reference sequence). The J segment lost 3 bases and the V segment lost 5 bases, leaving 9 bases of the junction unmatched. Written as DNA, the CDR3 is TGTGCCAGCAGCCCCCGGGGGGGCCCGAACTACGAGCAGTACTTC. Translating gives CASSPRGGPNYEQYF.

This clonotype was recorded at least ten times. The rearrangement uses TRBV11-2 and TRBJ2-7, with D hard to call. The ends were cut back, 2 bases at V and 1 base at J, with 9 bases in the middle. The germline CDR1 and CDR2 sequences are SGHAT and FQNNGV. The CDR3 totals 14 residues. CDR3 protein: CASSLPDPSYEQYF. The CDR3 DNA follows: TGTGCCAGCAGCTTACCCGACCCGTCCTACGAGCAGTACTTC.